The following is a TCR beta chain sequence with its context. The sample belongs to a study of blood T cell repertoires in COVID-19. Study information: Sample material is recorded as cDNA or gDNA derived from T cells, B-cell-depleted T cells, or PBMCs.

Authors' analysis steps: Amplification from reference gene primers served as the basis for estimated nucleated cell counts. Repertoires were generated with immunoSEQ multiplex PCR, while TCRdb's copy carries only in-frame clones and drops some. The V and J calls and clone size are taken from that table; D and trimming were inferred from the DNA. This sample carries approximately 97,000 clones, about 85% of them seen once, and the ten largest clones take under 15%. CDR1 and CDR2 from the germline V gene are SGHVS and FNYEAQ. The CDR3 is made up of 12 amino acids. After removal of 3 bases from V and 12 bases from J, the junction contained 4 bases not matched to a gene.

The clonotype was recovered from a human donor in a cohort sampled during active COVID-19. The chain recombines TRBV7-6 with TRBJ2-1; TRBD1 aligns across 8 bases. Sequenced material: peripheral blood. As DNA, the CDR3 is TGTGCCAGCAGCTTCGGACAGGGAGGGCAGTTCTTC. This gives the protein CASSFGQGGQFF.